These 12 T cell receptor beta chains came from one sample sequenced in a study of blood T cell repertoires in COVID-19. The table came from immunoSEQ multiplex PCR; TCRdb's copy has only in-frame clones and leaves some out. The sample gives about 480,000 clones, approximately 90% of which show up once; approximately 2% is in the top ten. The material sequenced was PBMCs or T cells enriched from blood (not recorded which). The receptors stem from a woman aged 35 to 49 who had recovered from COVID-19.

This clone was picked up one time. The CDR3 is CASSLERPATLHF. CDR3 nucleotides: TGTGCCAGCAGCTTAGAGCGGCCCGCGACCCTCCACTTT. The J gene is TRBJ1-6, the V gene TRBV7-9; D uncertain. Germline V gene data show CDR1 as SEHNR and CDR2 as FQNEAQ (reference sequence). The CDR3 length is 13 residues. V was shortened by 1 base and J by 14 bases, with 12 bases between the two germline ends.

The chain employs TRBV27 and TRBJ2-1, with TRBD2 matching over 12 bases. Losses at the gene ends were 4 bases for V and 9 bases for J; bases not matched to a gene: 10. The CDR3 runs to 16 residues. Germline loops: CDR1 MNHEY, CDR2 SMNVEV (reference sequence). CDR3 sequence: CASSSQLAGGRGEQFF. Written as DNA, the CDR3 is TGTGCCAGCAGTTCCCAACTAGCGGGAGGCCGGGGTGAGCAGTTCTTC.

The chain carries TRBV15 and TRBJ2-7; perhaps TRBD2 as D (5 bases). V was cut by 1 base and J by 7 bases, with 17 bases left in between. CDR3 length: 15 amino acids. From germline, CDR1 is LNHNV and CDR2 YYDKDF (reference sequence). In DNA form, the CDR3 reads TGTGCCACCAGCAGAGCATCACTAGAATCTGGGGAGCAGTACTTC. Its protein is CATSRASLESGEQYF.

The chain uses TRBV13 and TRBJ1-2; D unclear. This CDR3 contains 11 residues. Germline CDR1 reads PRHDT; CDR2 reads FYEKMQ (reference sequence). V lost 4 bases and J 2 bases, leaving 2 bases between the germline ends. CDR3 sequence: CASSSNYGYTF. The CDR3 nucleotides are TGTGCCAGCAGCTCGAACTATGGCTACACCTTC.

This clone was recorded once. V usage is TRBV6-5 and J usage is TRBJ2-2; D unclear. Looked up from germline, CDR1 is MNHEY and CDR2 is SVGAGI. The CDR3 sequence is 14 residues long. With 5 bases removed from V and 5 bases from J, the gap between germline ends came to 12 bases. CDR3 protein: CASSPKGVTGELFF. The CDR3 DNA sequence: TGTGCCAGCAGTCCGAAAGGAGTGACCGGGGAGCTGTTTTTT.

This chain connects TRBV4-1 to TRBJ1-6; D ambiguous. The CDR3 has 15 residues. Germline V gene data show CDR1 as MGHRA and CDR2 as YSYEKL. V lost 2 bases to trimming and J lost 0 bases, with 5 bases between them. CDR3 bases: TGCGCCAGCAGCCAAACAAGCTCCTATAATTCACCCCTCCACTTT. Encoded protein: CASSQTSSYNSPLHF.

V and J are TRBV4-2 and TRBJ2-1; no firm D call. The length of the CDR3 is 13 residues. Trimming removed 0 bases from V and 7 bases from J, with 7 bases in between. Looked up from germline, CDR1 is LGHNA and CDR2 is YNFKEQ. The CDR3 spells CASSQDSANEQFF. The CDR3 DNA reads as TGTGCCAGCAGCCAAGATTCAGCGAATGAGCAGTTCTTC.

The V call is TRBV10-3, the J call TRBJ1-1; 8 bases are a match to TRBD1. V was clipped by 7 bases and J by 5 bases; unmatched bases: 9. Germline loops: CDR1 ENHRY, CDR2 SYGVKD. The CDR3 covers 14 residues. The CDR3 region is CAINHPDRATEAFF. The CDR3 nucleotides read TGTGCCATCAACCACCCGGACAGGGCTACTGAAGCTTTCTTT.

The chain employs TRBV4-2 and TRBJ2-3; tentatively, D is TRBD1 (5 bases). Per the germline V gene, CDR1 is LGHNA and CDR2 is YNFKEQ. CDR3 length equals 14 residues. Trimming left V 0 bases short and J 6 bases short, with 10 bases between. CDR3 region: CASSQEGPPDTQYF. Written as DNA, the CDR3 is TGTGCCAGCAGCCAAGAGGGGCCCCCCGATACGCAGTATTTT.

The genes are TRBV5-6 and TRBJ1-6; no firm D call. Trimming pared 1 base from V and 0 bases from J, leaving 5 bases between. CDR3 size: 15 residues. Germline V gene data show CDR1 as SGHDT and CDR2 as YYEEEE. CDR3 sequence: CASSLSISYNSPLHF. DNA for the CDR3: TGTGCCAGCAGCTTGTCTATCTCCTATAATTCACCCCTCCACTTT.

The sample holds one count of this clone. The chain uses TRBV5-4 and TRBJ2-3, with TRBD2 matching over 15 bases. The CDR3 totals 16 residues. V dropped 3 bases and J dropped 5; count of bases not matched to a gene: 4. Germline V gives CDR1 SGHNT, CDR2 YYREEE (reference sequence). CDR3 sequence: CASSWGLAGGVDTQYF. The CDR3 DNA reads TGTGCCAGCAGCTGGGGACTAGCGGGAGGCGTAGATACGCAGTATTTT. The variable domain in full, completed from reference TRBV5-4 and TRBJ2-3, reads ETGVTQSPTHLIKTRGQQVTLRCSSQSGHNTVSWYQQALGQGPQFIFQYYREEENGRGNFPPRFSGLQFPNYSSELNVNALELDDSALYLCASSWGLAGGVDTQYFGPGTRLTVL.

This chain connects TRBV19 to TRBJ2-7; possibly TRBD2 for D (5 bases). The V end was cut by 4 bases, the J end by 6 bases, with 22 bases between. CDR3 length: 16 amino acids. Germline loops: CDR1 LNHDA, CDR2 SQIVND (reference sequence). The CDR3 sequence is CASSNIGIREKGEQYF. CDR3 DNA: TGTGCCAGTAGTAATATAGGGATAAGGGAGAAGGGCGAGCAGTACTTC. Complete variable domain (other parts from reference TRBV19 and TRBJ2-7): DGGITQSPKYLFRKEGQNVTLSCEQNLNHDAMYWYRQDPGQGLRLIYYSQIVNDFQKGDIAEGYSVSREKKESFPLTVTSAQKNPTAFYLCASSNIGIREKGEQYFGPGTRLTVT.